This TCR beta chain was sequenced during a study of post-analysis software for immune sequencing data. Study information: The disease courses covered relapsing-remitting, secondary progressive and progressive-relapsing multiple sclerosis. Study-level findings and limits: Patients carried 5 or 6 TRBV segments more frequently than controls did, and TRBV5-6, TRBV5-1 and TRBV20-1 were among them. Controls had significantly higher normalized Chao1 diversity than multiple sclerosis patients.

Regarding this clonotype: Antigen specificity is unknown.

Per germline, CDR1 LGHNT and CDR2 FRNRAP. The trim removed 7 bases at V and 4 bases at J, leaving 10 bases unmatched. The CDR3 length is 15 residues. cDNA libraries for TCR beta contained unique molecular identifiers. Input amounts of roughly 0.85 to 10 million T cells were used. These gave about 500,000 cDNA molecules, so each molecule approximated one T cell. TCRdb recomputed calls from the PCR reads with MiXCR, one row per CDR3 protein. The table lists approximately 730,000 distinct CDR3 sequences, roughly 27% of them singletons. This chain joins TRBV12-5 and TRBJ2-5, with 9 nucleotides matching TRBD2. The source material was blood. The receptor was isolated from a girl aged 10 to 17 with multiple sclerosis. CDR3 DNA: TGTGCTAGTGCCACCGGGACTAGCACCAGAGAGACCCAGTACTTC. Translated, it gives CASATGTSTRETQYF.